This record looks at one T cell receptor (beta chain) sequence and its context. It lacks a known antigen. Nothing much larger sits one base from this clone, and base qualities are not available. These data belong to a study of blood T cell repertoires in COVID-19 (TCRdb year 2020). For context, the study as a whole: Collaborator samples came from the United States, Italy and Spain and covered acute and convalescent phases of COVID-19. The samples were drawn from two sources: the first 160 participants of the ongoing ImmuneRACE study, and 1,200 or so subjects contributed by 6 global collaborators. Deeply sampled blood TCRbeta repertoires from subjects exposed to, actively infected with, or recovered from COVID-19 were included in the dataset. HLA class I and class II types, where available, came from metadata supplied by the sample provider rather than from assay-based typing. Sample metadata almost always included a de-identified subject ID, COVID-19 status, age in years and sex. The repertoires were made available in a free public database intended to serve as a resource for research on the immune response to SARS-CoV-2. The prospective study material was composed of cDNA or gDNA derived from T cells, B-cell-depleted T cells, or PBMCs.

What the authors observed across the whole study: How much clinical and demographic metadata was included differed by source and by participant, and the metadata was provided uncurated.

The immunoSEQ Assay, a bias-controlled multiplex PCR, was used to amplify TCRbeta CDR3 regions from genomic DNA. Per the source publication's procedure: The number of nucleated cells in each sample was estimated from the amplification of reference gene primers within the assay. Sequence reads were collapsed and filtered to measure the absolute abundance of every unique TCRbeta CDR3 rearrangement. Productive Simpson clonality was computed per sample as the square root of Simpson's diversity index over productive rearrangements. As stored in TCRdb, this immuneACCESS dataset retains in-frame rearrangements with V and J assigned. A fraction of the clones does not appear; measured against another copy, unresolved V genes explain less than half of the discrepancy, and the remainder lacks a known reason. V and J calls and clone size follow that table, whereas D and trimming were derived from the DNA. Present in this sample are about 75,000 clones, approximately 90% of which were seen just once. The ten top clones hold approximately 19% of the sample.

Collaborating institutions collected whole blood in K2EDTA tubes following their own protocols. For TCRbeta analysis, collaborators shipped samples in one of three forms: frozen whole blood, isolated PBMCs, or DNA extracted from either of those sample types. This TCR came from a human donor in a cohort sampled during active COVID-19. Sequencing input: peripheral blood.

The CDR3 region has the sequence CASSYSSRAVYGYTF. The nucleotides are TGTGCCAGCAGTTACAGTTCGCGGGCAGTCTATGGCTACACCTTC. This chain joins TRBV6-6 to TRBJ1-2, with the D gene uncertain. CDR1 MNHNY and CDR2 SVGAGI were looked up in the germline V gene (reference sequence). V and J lose 2 bases and 4 bases, and a span of 14 bases separates them. Its CDR3 holds 15 amino acids, cysteine through phenylalanine. Solely the CDR3 DNA is kept, with 45 bases framed from the first base.